This T cell receptor (beta chain) was recorded in a study of T cells after yellow fever vaccination. From the 5' RACE reads, TCRdb called clonotypes with MiXCR, one entry per CDR3 protein. The data show 100,000 to 150,000 distinct CDR3 sequences, approximately 8.4% seen once. The V gene's germline CDR1 is SGHAT and CDR2 FQNNGV. The CDR3 spans 17 residues. V was clipped by 5 bases and J by 5 bases; unmatched bases: 12. The sequence was obtained from a man between 18 and 35 years old who received the YFV17D yellow fever vaccine. The starting material was CD8+ T cells sorted from PBMCs, obtained on the day of the yellow fever booster vaccination. This chain uses TRBV11-2 with TRBJ2-5, with TRBD2 identical over 12 bases. CDR3 in DNA: TGTGCCAGCAGCCCTCAACCGCGGCTAGCGGGGGGGGAGACCCAGTACTTC. Its translation: CASSPQPRLAGGETQYF.